The text below deals with one T cell receptor beta chain. As yet, its antigen is unknown. Clones were sequenced by immunoSEQ multiplex PCR, and TCRdb holds only the in-frame ones, with some missing. The repertoire has about 19,000 clones, roughly nine tenths of them found once; the top ten carry approximately 50%. These data are taken from a study of OX40 agonist ivuxolimab in advanced cancers. Study in general: Patients took ivuxolimab, an agonistic anti-OX40 (CD134) antibody. The group had a mean age of about 60 years, ranged from about 20 to 90, and was 80% to 90% male.

CDR3 length: 15 residues. With 1 base clipped from V and 3 bases from J, the junction kept 6 bases outside the gene matches. Germline CDR1 reads LGHNA; CDR2 reads YSLEER. The cohort excluded patients with autoimmune disease history or systemic immunosuppression. Study outcomes and limitations: No determination was made of the antigen specificity of the expanded peripheral T cells.

The specimen comprised CD4+ or CD8+ T cells sorted from blood, sampled in a trial of the OX40 agonist ivuxolimab. The origin of this receptor is an adult with an advanced solid tumor such as melanoma, head and neck, liver or kidney cancer. The V and J genes are TRBV4-3 and TRBJ2-7; TRBD2 agrees at 7 bases. This CDR3 is CASSQGQAGYYEQYF. CDR3 nucleotides: TGCGCCAGCAGCCAAGGTCAAGCGGGATACTACGAGCAGTACTTC.